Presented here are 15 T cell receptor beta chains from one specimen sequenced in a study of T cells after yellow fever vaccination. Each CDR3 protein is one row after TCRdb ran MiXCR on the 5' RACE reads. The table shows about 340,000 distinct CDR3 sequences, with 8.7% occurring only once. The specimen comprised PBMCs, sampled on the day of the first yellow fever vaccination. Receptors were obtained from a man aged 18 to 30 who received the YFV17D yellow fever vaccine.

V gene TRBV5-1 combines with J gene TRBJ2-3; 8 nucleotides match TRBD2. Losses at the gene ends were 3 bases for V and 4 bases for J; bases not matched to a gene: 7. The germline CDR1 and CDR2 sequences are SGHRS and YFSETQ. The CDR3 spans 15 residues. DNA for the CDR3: TGCGCCAGCAGCTGGGCCCGGACTAGCTCAGATACGCAGTATTTT. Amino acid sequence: CASSWARTSSDTQYF.

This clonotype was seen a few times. CDR3 sequence: CASSYDPKFF. The CDR3 region has the DNA TGTGCCAGCAGTTACGATCCAAAGTTCTTC. The rearrangement links TRBV6-2 or TRBV6-3 to TRBJ2-1; D gene unclear. V was clipped by 2 bases and J by 14 bases, with 7 bases between them. This CDR3 spans 10 amino acids. Germline assignment: CDR1 MNHEY and CDR2 SVGEGT.

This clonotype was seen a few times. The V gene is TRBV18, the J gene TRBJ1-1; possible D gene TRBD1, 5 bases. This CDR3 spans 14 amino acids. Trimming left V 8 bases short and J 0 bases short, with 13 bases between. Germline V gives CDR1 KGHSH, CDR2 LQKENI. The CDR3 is CASHPSGVNTEAFF. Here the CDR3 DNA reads TGTGCCAGCCACCCCTCGGGGGTGAACACTGAAGCTTTCTTT. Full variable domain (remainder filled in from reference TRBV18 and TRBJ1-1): NAGVMQNPRHLVRRRGQEARLRCSPMKGHSHVYWYRQLPEEGLKFMVYLQKENIIDESGMPKERFSAEFPKEGPSILRIQQVVRGDSAAYFCASHPSGVNTEAFFGQGTRLTVV.

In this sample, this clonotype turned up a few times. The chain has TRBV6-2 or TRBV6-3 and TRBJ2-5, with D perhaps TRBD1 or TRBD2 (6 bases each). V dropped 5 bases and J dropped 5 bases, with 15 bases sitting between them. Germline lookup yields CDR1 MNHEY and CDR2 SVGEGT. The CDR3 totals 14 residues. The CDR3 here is CASSAEGGRETQYF. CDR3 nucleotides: TGTGCCAGCAGTGCCGAGGGGGGCCGCGAGACCCAGTACTTC.

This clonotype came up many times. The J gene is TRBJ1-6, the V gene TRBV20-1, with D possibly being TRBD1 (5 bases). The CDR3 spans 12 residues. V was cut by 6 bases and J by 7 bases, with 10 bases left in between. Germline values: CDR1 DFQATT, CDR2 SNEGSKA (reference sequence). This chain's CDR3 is CSAGGWNSPLHF. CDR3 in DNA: TGCAGTGCCGGGGGTTGGAATTCACCCCTCCACTTT.

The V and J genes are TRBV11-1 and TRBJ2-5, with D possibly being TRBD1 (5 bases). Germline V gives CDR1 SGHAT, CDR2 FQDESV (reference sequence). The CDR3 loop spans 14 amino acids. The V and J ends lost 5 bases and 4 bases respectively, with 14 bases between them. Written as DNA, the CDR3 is TGTGCCAGCAGCGCCTTGGACAAAGGAGAGACCCAGTACTTC. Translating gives CASSALDKGETQYF.

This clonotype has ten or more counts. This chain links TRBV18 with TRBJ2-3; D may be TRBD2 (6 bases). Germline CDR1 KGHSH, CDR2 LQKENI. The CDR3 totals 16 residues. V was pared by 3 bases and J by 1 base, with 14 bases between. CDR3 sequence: CASSPLGGGGTDTQYF. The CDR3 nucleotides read TGTGCCAGCTCACCCCTGGGAGGTGGCGGCACAGATACGCAGTATTTT.

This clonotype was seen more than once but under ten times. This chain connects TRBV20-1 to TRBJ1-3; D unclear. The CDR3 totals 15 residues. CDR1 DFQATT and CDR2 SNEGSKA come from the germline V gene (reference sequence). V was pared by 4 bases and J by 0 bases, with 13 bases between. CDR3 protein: CSANKGTSSGNTIYF. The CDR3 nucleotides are TGCAGTGCTAATAAGGGAACCAGCTCTGGAAACACCATATATTTT.

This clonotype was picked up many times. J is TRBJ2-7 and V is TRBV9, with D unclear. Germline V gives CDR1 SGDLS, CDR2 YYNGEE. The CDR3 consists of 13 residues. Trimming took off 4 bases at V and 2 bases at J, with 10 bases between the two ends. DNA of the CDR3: TGTGCCAGCAGCAACCCAGACACCTACGAGCAGTACTTC. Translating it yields CASSNPDTYEQYF.

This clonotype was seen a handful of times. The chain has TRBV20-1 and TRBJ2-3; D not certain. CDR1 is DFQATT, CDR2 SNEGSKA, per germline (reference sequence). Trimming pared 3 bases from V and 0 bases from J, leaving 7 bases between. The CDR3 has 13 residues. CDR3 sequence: CSASRPSTDTQYF. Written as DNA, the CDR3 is TGCAGTGCTAGTAGGCCAAGCACAGATACGCAGTATTTT.

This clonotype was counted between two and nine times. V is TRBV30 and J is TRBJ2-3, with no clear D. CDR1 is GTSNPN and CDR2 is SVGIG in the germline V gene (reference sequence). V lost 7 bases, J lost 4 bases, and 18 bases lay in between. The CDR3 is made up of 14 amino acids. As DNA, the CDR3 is TGTGCCTTAACGTCCCTAGGGTGGGCAGATACGCAGTATTTT. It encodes CALTSLGWADTQYF.

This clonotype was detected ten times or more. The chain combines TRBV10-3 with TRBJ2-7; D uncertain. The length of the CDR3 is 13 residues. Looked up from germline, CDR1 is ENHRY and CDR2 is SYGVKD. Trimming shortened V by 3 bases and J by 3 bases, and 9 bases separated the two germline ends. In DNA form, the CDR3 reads TGTGCCATCAGTGACAGAACCCTCTACGAGCAGTACGTC. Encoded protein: CAISDRTLYEQYV.

CDR3 coding DNA: TGCGCCAGCAGCTTGGCCGGGGGACAGGGGGCCGGGCAGTTCTTC. Its protein is CASSLAGGQGAGQFF. The gene calls are TRBV5-1 and TRBJ2-1; TRBD1 matches 12 bases. The CDR3 is 15 residues long. The germline V gene encodes CDR1 SGHRS and CDR2 YFSETQ. J was trimmed by 12 bases and V by 0 bases; bases with no gene match: 7.

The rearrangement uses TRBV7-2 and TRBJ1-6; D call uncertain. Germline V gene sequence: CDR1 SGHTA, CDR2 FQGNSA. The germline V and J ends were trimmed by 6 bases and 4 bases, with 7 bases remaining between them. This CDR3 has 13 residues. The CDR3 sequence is CASRISYNSPLHF. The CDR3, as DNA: TGTGCCAGCAGGATCTCATATAATTCACCCCTCCACTTT.

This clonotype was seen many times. The CDR3 sequence: CAWTGGDETQYF. In nucleotides, the CDR3 is TGTGCCTGGACAGGGGGCGATGAGACCCAGTACTTC. V usage is TRBV30 and J usage is TRBJ2-5; 8 bases match TRBD1. CDR3 length: 12 residues. V was clipped by 4 bases and J by 5 bases; unmatched bases: 3. CDR1 GTSNPN and CDR2 SVGIG come from the germline V gene (reference sequence).